This entry lists 14 T cell receptor beta chains sequenced from one sample in a study of cytotoxic CD8 clonotypes in ibrutinib-treated CLL (dated by TCRdb to about 2021). Explained via the paper, the time point label denotes: approximately eleven months on ibrutinib. The library was made by the immunoSEQ multiplex PCR assay. In TCRdb, the immuneACCESS table is reduced to in-frame sequences with V and J assigned. These tables do not hold every clone; where another copy was compared, an unresolved V gene accounts for under half, and the others remain unexplained. This sample is represented by about 140,000 clones; around three quarters of them were singletons. 25% to 30% of the sample is taken by the ten largest. The sample here was PBMCs, taken after 12 months of ibrutinib treatment. The receptors shown here come from a human donor with chronic lymphocytic leukemia.

The chain employs TRBV7-2 and TRBJ2-7; perhaps D is TRBD1 or TRBD2 (6 bases each). V lost 6 bases to trimming and J lost 2 bases, with 14 bases between them. Germline V gives CDR1 SGHTA, CDR2 FQGNSA. CDR3 length: 14 residues. CDR3 protein: CASSQMGGAYEQYF. The CDR3 DNA is TGTGCCAGCAGTCAAATGGGGGGCGCCTACGAGCAGTACTTC. The whole variable domain, remainder taken from reference TRBV7-2 and TRBJ2-7, is GAGVSQSPSNKVTEKGKDVELRCDPISGHTALYWYRQSLGQGLEFLIYFQGNSAPDKSGLPSDRFSAERTGGSVSTLTIQRTQQEDSAVYLCASSQMGGAYEQYFGPGTRLTVT.

This clone was seen ten or more times. This chain joins TRBV28 and TRBJ2-7; possible D gene TRBD2, 6 bases. The CDR3 length is 13 residues. Per germline, CDR1 MDHEN and CDR2 SYDVKM. V dropped 5 bases and J dropped 2 bases, with 10 bases sitting between them. The CDR3 protein is CASSGTPTYEQYF. CDR3 bases: TGTGCCAGCAGTGGGACTCCCACCTACGAGCAGTACTTC.

The CDR3 loop is CASSLGPVWTENEKLFF. CDR3 DNA sequence: TGTGCCAGCAGCTTGGGCCCAGTATGGACGGAGAATGAAAAACTGTTTTTT. The chain links TRBV7-2 to TRBJ1-4, with no clear D. The CDR3 runs to 17 residues. Germline CDR1 is SGHTA and CDR2 is FQGNSA. V lost 3 bases, J lost 5 bases, and 19 bases lay in between. Full variable domain (rest looked up from reference TRBV7-2 and TRBJ1-4): GAGVSQSPSNKVTEKGKDVELRCDPISGHTALYWYRQSLGQGLEFLIYFQGNSAPDKSGLPSDRFSAERTGGSVSTLTIQRTQQEDSAVYLCASSLGPVWTENEKLFFGSGTQLSVL.

This chain connects TRBV7-8 to TRBJ2-3, with 9 bases lining up with TRBD1. CDR3 length: 16 residues. The trim removed 1 base at V and 6 bases at J, leaving 8 bases unmatched. CDR1 and CDR2 from the germline V gene are SGHVS and FQNEAQ. CDR3 sequence (DNA): TGTGCCAGCAGCTTAGGTTCCGGACAGGGGTACGATACGCAGTATTTT. The encoded protein is CASSLGSGQGYDTQYF. Filled out from reference TRBV7-8 and TRBJ2-3, the complete variable domain reads GAGVSQSPRYKVAKRGQDVALRCDPISGHVSLFWYQQALGQGPEFLTYFQNEAQLDKSGLPSDRFFAERPEGSVSTLKIQRTQQEDSAVYLCASSLGSGQGYDTQYFGPGTRLTVL.

This clone was seen once. The V gene is TRBV28, the J gene TRBJ1-6; D perhaps matches TRBD1 (5 bases). Germline values: CDR1 MDHEN, CDR2 SYDVKM. This CDR3 has 15 residues. Trimming stripped 7 bases from V and 3 bases from J, with 13 bases between. The CDR3 region has the DNA TGTGCCAGCACCCCCAGACAGAGCTATAATTCACCCCTCCACTTT. Its protein product is CASTPRQSYNSPLHF. Variable domain in full (rest from reference TRBV28 and TRBJ1-6): DVKVTQSSRYLVKRTGEKVFLECVQDMDHENMFWYRQDPGLGLRLIYFSYDVKMKEKGDIPEGYSVSREKKERFSLILESASTNQTSMYLCASTPRQSYNSPLHFGNGTRLTVT.

J is TRBJ2-3 and V is TRBV30; 10 nucleotides line up with TRBD1. Germline assignment: CDR1 GTSNPN and CDR2 SVGIG (reference sequence). The V segment lost 3 bases and the J segment 1 base; nucleotides outside the gene matches: 4. The CDR3 contains 15 residues. DNA for the CDR3: TGTGCCTGGAGCCGGGGACAGGGGCGCACAGATACGCAGTATTTT. Amino acids: CAWSRGQGRTDTQYF. Combining the CDR3 with reference TRBV30 and TRBJ2-3 gives the whole variable domain SQTIHQWPATLVQPVGSPLSLECTVEGTSNPNLYWYRQAAGRGLQLLFYSVGIGQISSEVPQNLSASRPQDRQFILSSKKLLLSDSGFYLCAWSRGQGRTDTQYFGPGTRLTVL.

This chain links TRBV28 with TRBJ2-1; 9 nucleotides match TRBD2. The CDR3 contains 16 residues. Trimming removed 5 bases from V and 0 bases from J; junction bases left unmatched: 5. CDR1 is MDHEN, CDR2 SYDVKM, per germline. The chain's CDR3 is CASSTLAGASYNEQFF. DNA of the CDR3: TGTGCCAGCAGTACCTTAGCGGGGGCCTCCTACAATGAGCAGTTCTTC. The full variable domain, rest sourced from reference TRBV28 and TRBJ2-1, is DVKVTQSSRYLVKRTGEKVFLECVQDMDHENMFWYRQDPGLGLRLIYFSYDVKMKEKGDIPEGYSVSREKKERFSLILESASTNQTSMYLCASSTLAGASYNEQFFGPGTRLTVL.

The chain carries TRBV28 and TRBJ1-1; the match to TRBD1 covers 9 bases. The CDR3 runs to 15 residues. Germline CDR1 MDHEN, CDR2 SYDVKM. The V and J ends lost 6 bases and 6 bases, in that order; junction bases with no gene match: 11. The DNA for the CDR3 is TGTGCCAGCAGCCCGCAGGGACAGGGTAAAGCTGAAGCTTTCTTT. Translation: CASSPQGQGKAEAFF.

This clone was observed many times. The chain recombines TRBV10-3 with TRBJ1-5; D remains ambiguous. Between the trimmed V and J ends, which lost 6 bases and 7 bases, there was a span of 13 bases. The CDR3 loop spans 13 amino acids. Germline loops: CDR1 ENHRY, CDR2 SYGVKD. CDR3 sequence (DNA): TGTGCCATCAGAGAGACCGAGGAGCAGCCCCAGCATTTT. The encoded protein is CAIRETEEQPQHF.

The rearrangement uses TRBV7-9 and TRBJ2-5; D possibly corresponds to TRBD2 (6 bases). Germline values: CDR1 SEHNR, CDR2 FQNEAQ (reference sequence). CDR3 length: 13 residues. Trimming shortened V by 6 bases and J by 7 bases, and 15 bases separated the two germline ends. For the CDR3, the DNA is TGTGCCAGCAGGACCGGGACTGGGGGGACCCAGTACTTC. Translation gives CASRTGTGGTQYF.

This rearrangement joins TRBV7-8 to TRBJ1-1; unclear D gene. V was cut by 7 bases and J by 12 bases, with 21 bases left in between. The CDR3 runs 13 residues. In germline, CDR1 is SGHVS, CDR2 FQNEAQ. CDR3 loop: CASMGSAGVVPFF. The CDR3 nucleotides are TGTGCCAGCATGGGATCAGCTGGGGTTGTGCCTTTCTTT.

This clone was counted once. CDR3 residues: CASSFGIDSYNEQFF. CDR3 nucleotide sequence: TGTGCCAGCAGCTTTGGTATCGACTCCTACAATGAGCAGTTCTTC. The rearrangement uses TRBV7-9 and TRBJ2-1, with no clear D. This CDR3 comprises 15 residues. V lost 3 bases, J lost 0 bases, and 9 bases lay in between. CDR1 is SEHNR, CDR2 FQNEAQ, per germline (reference sequence).

The rearrangement uses TRBV19 and TRBJ2-1, with a possible D match to TRBD1 (5 bases). Trimming stripped 3 bases from V and 5 bases from J, with 5 bases between. The CDR3 is 12 residues long. Germline V gives CDR1 LNHDA, CDR2 SQIVND (reference sequence). This chain's CDR3 is CASSIRDNEQFF. The CDR3 DNA sequence: TGTGCCAGTAGTATCAGGGACAATGAGCAGTTCTTC.

The V and J genes are TRBV5-1 and TRBJ2-7; D gene ambiguous. The ends were cut back, 2 bases at V and 0 bases at J, with 9 bases in the middle. In germline, CDR1 is SGHRS, CDR2 YFSETQ. The CDR3 has 14 residues. DNA for the CDR3: TGCGCCAGCAGCTTTCTTCGTACCTCCTACGAGCAGTACTTC. It codes for CASSFLRTSYEQYF.